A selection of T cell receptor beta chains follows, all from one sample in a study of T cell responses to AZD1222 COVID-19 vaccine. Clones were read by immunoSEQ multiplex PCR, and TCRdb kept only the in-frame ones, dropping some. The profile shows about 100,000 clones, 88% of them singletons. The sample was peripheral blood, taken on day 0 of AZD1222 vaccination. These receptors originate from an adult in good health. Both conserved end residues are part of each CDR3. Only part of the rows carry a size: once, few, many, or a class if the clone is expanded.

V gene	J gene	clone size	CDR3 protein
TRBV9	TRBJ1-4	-	CASSVGTVATNEKLFF
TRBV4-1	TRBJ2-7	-	CASSHALAGGYEQYF
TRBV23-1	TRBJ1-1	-	CASRPTNGSCEAFF
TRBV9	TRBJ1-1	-	CASSSEFLGTEAFF
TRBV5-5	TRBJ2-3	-	CASSVGVDTQYF
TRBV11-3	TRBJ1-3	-	CASSPRTGNTIYF
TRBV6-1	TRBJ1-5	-	CASSGGTGAGNQPQHF
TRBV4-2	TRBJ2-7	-	CASSQTTASYEQYF
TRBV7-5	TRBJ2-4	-	CARALGGDTEAKNIQYF
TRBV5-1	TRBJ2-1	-	CASSFGSRDYEQFF
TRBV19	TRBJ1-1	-	CASSILAGTGLSNTEAFF
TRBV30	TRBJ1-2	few	CAWSAGTGGEGYTF
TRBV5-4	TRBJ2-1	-	CASSLDWLAGGPYNEQFF
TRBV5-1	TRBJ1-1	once	CASSLAGEGDREAFF
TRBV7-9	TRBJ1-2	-	CASSAPAQGVNGYTF
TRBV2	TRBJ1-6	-	CASRVRGGDSPLHF
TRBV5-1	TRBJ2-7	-	CASSLAFSSYEQYF
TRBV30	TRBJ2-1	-	CAWSGTSGYNEQFF
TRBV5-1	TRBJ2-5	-	CASSFNGVQETQYF
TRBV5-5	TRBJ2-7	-	CASSLGQGPYEQYF